The 4 T cell receptor beta chains below were found in one sample sequenced in a study of quantifying T cell responses using KT2 cells. Overall study: cDNA was made from DNase-treated RNA using alpha and beta constant primers.

An oligo carrying a UMI was ligated to the cDNA 3' end. An equimolar mix of RC1.1 and RC1.2 primed the beta chain across TRBC1 and TRBC2. TCRdb independently ran MiXCR on the UMI-ligation and nested PCR reads; one entry per CDR3 protein. The table lists more than 55,000 distinct CDR3 sequences, 9% to 15% of them singletons. What was sequenced was PBMCs spiked with cells of the T cell clone KT2. These receptors all stem from a human donor.

This chain connects TRBV19 to TRBJ2-1, with 12 bases aligning to TRBD2. The CDR3 is 16 residues long. J gave up 2 bases and V 6 bases, and 5 bases lay outside the gene matches. Germline V gene sequence: CDR1 LNHDA, CDR2 SQIVND (reference sequence). The CDR3 protein is CASRLRTSGTYNEQFF. CDR3 DNA sequence: TGTGCCAGTAGACTGAGGACTAGCGGGACCTACAATGAGCAGTTCTTC.

This clonotype was recorded at least ten times. The chain uses TRBV20-1 and TRBJ2-7, with 10 bases fitting TRBD2. The CDR3 covers 14 residues. Losses at the gene ends were 3 bases for V and 2 bases for J; bases not matched to a gene: 4. Germline CDR1 DFQATT, CDR2 SNEGSKA (reference sequence). As DNA, the CDR3 is TGCAGTGCTAGGGGGGGACTAGCGCCCTACGAGCAGTACTTC. Translated: CSARGGLAPYEQYF.

In this sample, this clonotype turned up many times. This chain links TRBV7-3 with TRBJ2-1; 12 bases align to TRBD2. CDR1 is SGHTA and CDR2 is FQGTGA in the germline V gene. The J segment lost 7 bases and the V segment lost 2 bases, leaving 3 bases of the junction unmatched. The CDR3 contains 15 residues. CDR3 amino acids: CASSLGTSGGNEQFF. Here the CDR3 DNA reads TGTGCCAGCAGCTTAGGTACTAGCGGGGGGAATGAGCAGTTCTTC.

The chain joins TRBV5-4 to TRBJ1-4, with D unresolved. The CDR3 is 13 amino acids. The V end lost 4 bases, the J end lost 11 bases, and 15 bases lay between the germline ends. The germline gives CDR1 SGHNT, CDR2 YYREEE (reference sequence). CDR3 sequence: CASSEDSLGKLFF. The CDR3 DNA reads as TGTGCCAGCAGCGAGGACTCCCTGGGGAAACTGTTTTTT.